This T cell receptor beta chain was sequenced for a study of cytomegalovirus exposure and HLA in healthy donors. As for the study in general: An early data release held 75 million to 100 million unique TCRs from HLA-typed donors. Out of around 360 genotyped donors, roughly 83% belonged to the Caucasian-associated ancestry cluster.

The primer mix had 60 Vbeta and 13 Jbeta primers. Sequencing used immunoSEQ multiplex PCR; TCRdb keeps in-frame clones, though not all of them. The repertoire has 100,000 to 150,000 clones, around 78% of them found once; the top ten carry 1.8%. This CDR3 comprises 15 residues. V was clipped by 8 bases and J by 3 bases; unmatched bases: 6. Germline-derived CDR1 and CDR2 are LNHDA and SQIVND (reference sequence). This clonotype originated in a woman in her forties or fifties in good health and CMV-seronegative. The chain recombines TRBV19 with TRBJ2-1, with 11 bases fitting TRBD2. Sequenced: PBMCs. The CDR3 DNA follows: TGTGCCAGTCTACTAGCGGGGGCTGACTACAATGAGCAGTTCTTC. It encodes CASLLAGADYNEQFF.